The next 25 T cell receptor beta chains were all read from a single sample in a study of type 1 regulatory T cells. TCRdb used MiXCR to reprocess the reads, holding one entry per CDR3 protein. This sample has tens of thousands of distinct CDR3 sequences, with less than 25% found just once. No antigen has been identified for these receptors. Study-wide points: Type 1 regulatory T cells had a more restricted TCR repertoire than non-type 1 regulatory T cells.

Sequenced sample: cultured type 1 regulatory T (Tr1) cells, either the whole culture or a sorted fraction (not recorded which). The receptors were gathered from a human donor in good health.

The chain recombines TRBV20-1 with TRBJ1-1, with TRBD1 as a possible D gene (5 bases). This CDR3 has 10 residues. Trimming took 6 bases from V and 8 from J, leaving 10 bases between them. The V gene's germline CDR1 is DFQATT and CDR2 SNEGSKA (reference sequence). CDR3 coding DNA: TGCAGTGCCAGCAGACAGGAAGCTTTCTTT. It is translated as CSASRQEAFF.

At least ten counts were recorded for this clonotype. This CDR3 reads CSASGGLAGAREQFF. DNA of the CDR3: TGCAGTGCTAGTGGTGGACTGGCGGGAGCCCGCGAGCAGTTCTTC. V usage is TRBV20-1 and J usage is TRBJ2-1; the match to TRBD2 covers 7 bases. The germline CDR1 and CDR2 sequences are DFQATT and SNEGSKA (reference sequence). The V gene end was trimmed by 3 bases and the J gene end by 10 bases; junction bases not matched to a gene: 15. This CDR3 is 15 amino acids long.

Only a few counts were recorded for this clonotype. The chain couples TRBV18 to TRBJ1-1; D gene unclear. Per germline, CDR1 KGHSH and CDR2 LQKENI. Trimming took off 0 bases at V and 5 bases at J, with 10 bases between the two ends. This CDR3 comprises 14 residues. As DNA, the CDR3 is TGTGCCAGCTCACCACCGAGTGTAGAGACTGAAGCTTTCTTT. This gives the protein CASSPPSVETEAFF.

In this sample, this clonotype turned up many times. The rearrangement links TRBV5-1 to TRBJ2-5; the match to TRBD1 covers 7 bases. V was pared by 4 bases and J by 4 bases, with 10 bases of the junction left unmatched. This CDR3 has 15 amino acids. Germline assignment: CDR1 SGHRS and CDR2 YFSETQ. The CDR3 spells CASSPGSTGRETQYF. The CDR3 nucleotides are TGCGCCAGCAGCCCGGGATCGACAGGGAGAGAGACCCAGTACTTC.

The table lists this clonotype with many counts. V and J are TRBV27 and TRBJ1-2, with 9 bases matching TRBD1. This CDR3 is built from 14 residues. Germline V gives CDR1 MNHEY, CDR2 SMNVEV (reference sequence). Trimming took 6 bases from V and 6 from J; bases not matched to a gene: 8. CDR3 in amino acids: CASRPGQGSDGYTF. The CDR3 DNA follows: TGTGCCAGCAGACCGGGACAGGGTTCCGATGGCTACACCTTC.

The chain recombines TRBV28 with TRBJ2-1; TRBD1 agrees at 8 bases. CDR1 MDHEN and CDR2 SYDVKM come from the germline V gene. V trimming: 5 bases; J trimming: 9 bases; junction bases outside the gene matches: 12. The CDR3 spans 15 residues. CDR3 DNA sequence: TGTGCCAGCAGTCACGACAGGGGCAGGAGGGGTGAGCAGTTCTTC. It translates to CASSHDRGRRGEQFF.

This clonotype was counted between two and nine times. A much larger clone is a single base away; this may be a read error. The rearrangement uses TRBV12-3 or TRBV12-4 and TRBJ1-3, with a tentative D call TRBD1 (5 bases). The CDR3 is 14 amino acids. CDR3 region: CGSSSQGVGNTIYF. The CDR3 DNA reads as TGTGGCAGCAGCTCCCAGGGCGTCGGAAACACCATATATTTT.

This clonotype was picked up one time. The J gene is TRBJ2-1, the V gene TRBV10-3; TRBD1 matches 10 bases. The CDR3 is made up of 13 amino acids. The V gene end was trimmed by 7 bases and the J gene end by 5 bases; junction bases not matched to a gene: 2. CDR1 is ENHRY, CDR2 SYGVKD, per germline. The chain's CDR3 is CAIMGTGDNEQFF. CDR3 coding DNA: TGTGCCATCATGGGGACAGGGGACAATGAGCAGTTCTTC.

The chain uses TRBV7-9 and TRBJ2-5, with D possibly TRBD1 on 6 matching bases. The assigned J gene may be wrong: the sequence end matches TRBJ2-7 better. Germline CDR1 and CDR2: SEHNR and FQNEAQ (reference sequence). The CDR3 consists of 15 residues. This CDR3 is CASSLGRDIEYEQYF. As DNA, the CDR3 is TGTGCCAGCAGCTTAGGCCGGGACATAGAATACGAGCAGTACTTC.

The chain uses TRBV5-6 and TRBJ1-1; D unresolved. V dropped 2 bases and J dropped 2 bases, with 10 bases sitting between them. The length of the CDR3 is 14 residues. Per germline, CDR1 SGHDT and CDR2 YYEEEE. CDR3 DNA: TGTGCCAGCAGCTTCGGACGGCGAAACACTGAAGCTTTCTTT. Residues: CASSFGRRNTEAFF.

This chain links TRBV3-1 with TRBJ2-1; no definite D call. The germline CDR1 and CDR2 sequences are LGHDT and YNNKEL (reference sequence). The CDR3 is 13 residues long. Trimming took 1 base from V and 12 from J, leaving 13 bases between them. The CDR3 sequence: CASSQGRFGAQFF. The CDR3 DNA follows: TGTGCCAGCAGCCAAGGGCGCTTCGGTGCGCAGTTCTTC.

The chain joins TRBV3-1 to TRBJ2-2; tentative D call: TRBD2 (5 bases). V lost 4 bases and J 4 bases, leaving 13 bases between the germline ends. Germline CDR1 reads LGHDT; CDR2 reads YNNKEL (reference sequence). This CDR3 region has 15 residues. CDR3 sequence (DNA): TGTGCCAGCAGCCCCCGGGTCGGGATCACCGGGGAGCTGTTTTTT. Protein sequence: CASSPRVGITGELFF.

Many counts were recorded for this clonotype. The J gene is TRBJ2-2, the V gene TRBV12-3 or TRBV12-4; D may be TRBD1 (6 bases). The CDR3 is 15 amino acids. V lost 3 bases and J 2 bases, leaving 10 bases between the germline ends. CDR3 in DNA: TGTGCCAGCAGTTTCGCACAGGGCAACACCGGGGAGCTGTTTTTT. It codes for CASSFAQGNTGELFF.

This clonotype was recorded at least ten times. This chain connects TRBV4-2 to TRBJ1-1; D possibly corresponds to TRBD1 (5 bases). Per the germline V gene, CDR1 is LGHNA and CDR2 is YNFKEQ. The CDR3 consists of 16 residues. V was cut by 0 bases and J by 1 base, with 12 bases left in between. The CDR3 DNA is TGTGCCAGCAGCCAAGAAGGTAGCAGGGAGAACACTGAAGCTTTCTTT. It yields the protein CASSQEGSRENTEAFF.

This clonotype was seen only once. One junction end does not reproduce the germline sequence, and a read error may be involved. The chain has TRBV7-9 and TRBJ2-7; TRBD2 is a possible D gene (6 bases). CDR1 is SEHNR, CDR2 FQNEAQ, per germline (reference sequence). The CDR3 runs to 14 residues. This chain's CDR3 is CASSLTGSGVEQYF. As DNA, the CDR3 is TGCGCCAGCAGCTTAACGGGATCGGGAGTCGAGCAGTACTTC.

The chain uses TRBV12-3 or TRBV12-4 and TRBJ1-1; unclear D gene. The CDR3 spans 14 residues. Trimming took off 2 bases at V and 4 bases at J, with 11 bases between the two ends. In DNA, the CDR3 is TGTGCCAGCAGTTTATTGTATGCGGGCACTGAAGCTTTCTTT. Its translation: CASSLLYAGTEAFF.

V gene TRBV20-1 combines with J gene TRBJ2-5, with D maybe TRBD1 (6 bases). The V and J ends lost 2 bases and 5 bases respectively, with 15 bases between them. CDR1 and CDR2 from the germline V gene are DFQATT and SNEGSKA (reference sequence). The CDR3 is made up of 14 amino acids. The CDR3 bases are TGCAGTGCTAGATCAACAACAGGGATCGAGACCCAGTACTTC. Its protein is CSARSTTGIETQYF.

Only a few counts were recorded for this clonotype. The V gene is TRBV3-1, the J gene TRBJ1-1; the D is unclear. This CDR3 is 13 amino acids long. Germline CDR1 is LGHDT and CDR2 is YNNKEL (reference sequence). Deletions cut 1 base from V and 1 base from J, with 4 bases between. The CDR3 loop reads CASSQGANTEAFF. DNA of the CDR3: TGTGCCAGCAGCCAAGGGGCGAACACTGAAGCTTTCTTT.

The chain couples TRBV7-2 to TRBJ2-1; 9 bases align to TRBD2. Looked up from germline, CDR1 is SGHTA and CDR2 is FQGNSA. This CDR3 contains 17 residues. V lost 5 bases, J lost 2 bases, and 10 bases stayed unmatched. CDR3 loop: CASSAGAGGLAYNEQFF. CDR3 sequence (DNA): TGTGCCAGCAGCGCCGGAGCGGGAGGATTGGCCTACAATGAGCAGTTCTTC.

This clonotype was seen only a few times. J is TRBJ2-1 and V is TRBV5-5, with D possibly matching TRBD1 (6 bases). V was pared by 0 bases and J by 9 bases, with 16 bases between. CDR3 length: 15 amino acids. In germline, CDR1 is SGHKS, CDR2 YYEKEE (reference sequence). The CDR3 spells CASSLGPIGGREQFF. CDR3 coding DNA: TGTGCCAGCAGCTTGGGACCTATTGGGGGCCGTGAGCAGTTCTTC.

The CDR3 region has the DNA TGCGCCAGCAGCTTGGATTCGTTCAACACCGGGGAGCTGTTTTTT. It yields the protein CASSLDSFNTGELFF. The rearrangement joins TRBV5-1 to TRBJ2-2; D uncertain. CDR1 is SGHRS, CDR2 YFSETQ, per germline. This CDR3 contains 15 residues. The V gene lost 0 bases and the J gene lost 2 bases, with 8 bases spanning the gap.

This clonotype was counted only a few times. The chain recombines TRBV18 with TRBJ2-1, with 9 nucleotides matching TRBD2. Germline V gene sequence: CDR1 KGHSH, CDR2 LQKENI. After removal of 3 bases from V and 1 base from J, the junction contained 4 bases not matched to a gene. The CDR3 is 16 amino acids. CDR3 in amino acids: CASSPPGLASYNEQFF. The CDR3 DNA is TGTGCCAGCTCACCGCCGGGACTAGCATCCTACAATGAGCAGTTCTTC.

The chain couples TRBV28 to TRBJ2-7; 7 nucleotides match TRBD1. The CDR3 is 14 residues long. Germline-derived CDR1 and CDR2 are MDHEN and SYDVKM. Trimming cost V 5 bases and J 4 bases; bases outside gene matches: 8. CDR3 nucleotide sequence: TGTGCCAGCAGTCCTCCGGGCAGGGGGTACGAGCAGTACTTC. Translated: CASSPPGRGYEQYF. Looking up the rest from reference TRBV28 and TRBJ2-7 gives the full variable domain: DVKVTQSSRYLVKRTGEKVFLECVQDMDHENMFWYRQDPGLGLRLIYFSYDVKMKEKGDIPEGYSVSREKKERFSLILESASTNQTSMYLCASSPPGRGYEQYFGPGTRLTVT.

This clonotype was counted only a few times. V and J are TRBV6-5 and TRBJ2-7; D tentatively reads TRBD1 or TRBD2 (5 bases each). The V gene lost 6 bases and the J gene lost 2 bases, with 11 bases spanning the gap. The germline V gene encodes CDR1 MNHEY and CDR2 SVGAGI. This CDR3 contains 13 residues. The CDR3 here is CASSREGTYEQYF. CDR3 DNA sequence: TGTGCCAGCAGCCGAGAGGGGACCTACGAGCAGTACTTC.

This clonotype was seen a handful of times. The chain uses TRBV5-5 and TRBJ2-5; D is possibly TRBD2 (5 bases). V was cut by 2 bases and J by 5 bases, with 13 bases left in between. CDR1 is SGHKS and CDR2 is YYEKEE in the germline V gene (reference sequence). CDR3 length: 14 residues. The CDR3 DNA reads as TGTGCCAGCAGCTTTTACCCGGGATCGGAGACCCAGTACTTC. It yields the protein CASSFYPGSETQYF. Together with reference TRBV5-5 and TRBJ2-5, the CDR3 gives the full variable domain: DAGVTQSPTHLIKTRGQQVTLRCSPISGHKSVSWYQQVLGQGPQFIFQYYEKEERGRGNFPDRFSARQFPNYSSELNVNALLLGDSALYLCASSFYPGSETQYFGPGTRLLVL.